This T cell receptor beta chain was observed in a study of regulatory T cells in long-lasting Graves disease. Germline CDR1 and CDR2: SGDLS and YYNGEE. V was cut by 0 bases and J by 0 bases, with 13 bases left in between. This CDR3 is built from 18 residues. CDR3-region Arm-PCR and iRepertoire HTBI primers produced the TCR beta libraries. TCRdb reprocessed the multiplex PCR reads via MiXCR and lists one record per CDR3 protein. The sample consists of approximately 440,000 distinct CDR3 sequences, about a sixth of them appearing once. Time point indicated: newly diagnosed GD, antithyroid drugs for less than 3 months. Following extraction of RNA from PBMCs, that RNA was used to make the TCR library. The collection involved drawing approximately 9 milliliters of peripheral blood into EDTA tubes. The data also belong to a second study, concerning T cells in Graves' hyperthyroidism and ophthalmopathy.

The chain carries TRBV9 and TRBJ2-6, with D perhaps matching TRBD1 (6 bases). This sequence was found in a man aged 40-50 years with Graves disease. The sample in question was peripheral blood mononuclear cells (PBMCs), obtained at new diagnosis, from a patient treated with antithyroid drugs. CDR3 nucleotide sequence: TGTGCCAGCAGCGTAGCATTCGGCAGGGGCTCTGGGGCCAACGTCCTGACTTTC. This codes for CASSVAFGRGSGANVLTF.